This TCR beta chain comes out of a study of T cells after yellow fever vaccination. Study-level results: Reappearing after the booster were most of the clones from primary vaccination (about 95% CD4, 88% CD8). Peaking on day 5 versus 15, the secondary response was faster but weaker. One caveat is that FACS-sorted repertoires could contain abundant clonotypes contaminating from the bulk population.

As TCR cDNA was made by 5'RACE template switching, a universal primer site and UMIs were added. TCRdb reprocessed the 5' RACE reads with MiXCR, giving one entry per CDR3 protein. The sample has around 350,000 distinct CDR3 sequences, around 10% seen once. Germline CDR1 SGHTA, CDR2 FQGNSA. Unmatched junction bases numbered 10, after V lost 8 bases and J lost 4 bases. CDR3 length: 15 residues. Points on this clonotype: The target antigen is unknown.

The source is a man aged 18 to 29 who received the YFV17D yellow fever vaccine. The chain recombines TRBV7-2 with TRBJ2-1; TRBD2 matches 8 bases. Sample: PBMCs, taken on the day of the first yellow fever vaccination. The CDR3 loop is CASASGGAAYNEQFF. In nucleotides, the CDR3 is TGTGCCAGCGCTTCGGGGGGGGCGGCGTACAATGAGCAGTTCTTC. Together with reference TRBV7-2 and TRBJ2-1, the CDR3 gives the full variable domain: GAGVSQSPSNKVTEKGKDVELRCDPISGHTALYWYRQSLGQGLEFLIYFQGNSAPDKSGLPSDRFSAERTGGSVSTLTIQRTQQEDSAVYLCASASGGAAYNEQFFGPGTRLTVL.